The clone carrying this T cell receptor beta chain came up many times. This sample was taken from a study of regulatory T cells in long-lasting Graves disease. According to the study, TCR beta libraries were built with iRepertoire HTBI primers and CDR3-region Arm-PCR. TCRdb redid the calling of the multiplex PCR reads with MiXCR, one entry per CDR3 protein. The table has about 220,000 distinct CDR3 sequences, approximately 18% seen once. The trim removed 0 bases at V and 5 bases at J, leaving 4 bases unmatched. Germline CDR1 reads LNHDA; CDR2 reads SQIVND (reference sequence). This CDR3 region has 16 residues. The time point was: newly diagnosed GD, antithyroid drugs for less than 3 months. The TCR library was made from RNA that had been extracted from PBMCs in TRIzol. These same records also appear under a second study, on T cells in Graves' hyperthyroidism and ophthalmopathy.

The sequence was collected from a woman in her twenties or thirties with Graves disease. The chain combines TRBV19 with TRBJ2-5; 12 bases align to TRBD1. Here the sequenced sample was peripheral blood mononuclear cells (PBMCs), taken at new diagnosis, from a patient treated with antithyroid drugs. This chain's CDR3 is CASSIEGTGGSETQYF. The CDR3 DNA reads TGTGCCAGTAGTATAGAAGGGACAGGGGGCAGCGAGACCCAGTACTTC.